One sample yielded the 25 T cell receptor beta chains listed below, sequenced in a study of blood T cell repertoires in COVID-19. This table comes from immunoSEQ multiplex PCR, and its TCRdb copy is limited to in-frame clones, with some not included. Counted here are about 180,000 clones, roughly 87% occurring once; the ten biggest clones make up under 10%. The sequencing input was peripheral blood. All receptors come from a woman aged 70 to 79 with COVID-19, enrolled during active disease.

This clone was detected a few times. V gene TRBV27 combines with J gene TRBJ2-7; 7 bases line up with TRBD1. The CDR3 runs to 13 residues. Germline CDR1 MNHEY, CDR2 SMNVEV (reference sequence). V trimming: 8 bases; J trimming: 0 bases; junction bases outside the gene matches: 4. The CDR3 sequence is CASGSGGSYEQYF. The CDR3 region has the DNA TGTGCCAGCGGTTCAGGGGGCTCCTACGAGCAGTACTTC.

This clone showed up just a few times. The chain joins TRBV5-5 to TRBJ1-3; D ambiguous. CDR3 length: 16 residues. The germline V gene encodes CDR1 SGHKS and CDR2 YYEKEE (reference sequence). Trimming removed 9 bases from V and 2 bases from J, with 21 bases in between. This CDR3 reads CATNFLAQITGNTIYF. DNA of the CDR3: TGTGCCACCAACTTCTTGGCCCAGATAACTGGAAACACCATATATTTT.

The sample holds a few counts of this clone. The rearrangement joins TRBV5-1 to TRBJ1-5, with 7 positions matching TRBD1. V lost 4 bases to trimming and J lost 4 bases; unmatched junction nucleotides: 5. The length of the CDR3 is 14 residues. Germline loops: CDR1 SGHRS, CDR2 YFSETQ. This CDR3 is CASSPGTVNQPQHF. CDR3 in DNA: TGCGCCAGCAGCCCCGGGACAGTGAATCAGCCCCAGCATTTT.

This rearrangement joins TRBV5-4 to TRBJ2-6, with TRBD2 matching over 12 bases. Germline CDR1 and CDR2: SGHNT and YYREEE (reference sequence). The CDR3 loop spans 20 amino acids. The trim removed 2 bases at V and 0 bases at J, leaving 9 bases unmatched. This chain's CDR3 is CASSLGGLAGYVSGANVLTF. The DNA of the CDR3 is TGTGCCAGCAGCTTAGGGGGACTAGCGGGTTACGTCTCTGGGGCCAACGTCCTGACTTTC.

This chain links TRBV28 with TRBJ1-5; perhaps TRBD1 as D (6 bases). V was pared by 3 bases and J by 2 bases, with 11 bases between. Germline assignment: CDR1 MDHEN and CDR2 SYDVKM. The length of the CDR3 is 15 residues. DNA for the CDR3: TGTGCCAGCAGTTTCCCACAGGGCGGCAATCAGCCCCAGCATTTT. Encoded protein: CASSFPQGGNQPQHF. The entire variable domain, with the rest obtained from reference TRBV28 and TRBJ1-5, is as follows: DVKVTQSSRYLVKRTGEKVFLECVQDMDHENMFWYRQDPGLGLRLIYFSYDVKMKEKGDIPEGYSVSREKKERFSLILESASTNQTSMYLCASSFPQGGNQPQHFGDGTRLSIL.

The chain is built from TRBV7-6 and TRBJ2-1, with D possibly matching TRBD2 (5 bases). Germline assignment: CDR1 SGHVS and CDR2 FNYEAQ. There are 15 residues in the CDR3. Trimming pared 0 bases from V and 2 bases from J, leaving 8 bases between. CDR3 coding DNA: TGTGCCAGCAGCTTAGCGGGAGACCCCTACAATGAGCAGTTCTTC. This encodes CASSLAGDPYNEQFF.

The chain is built from TRBV6-2 or TRBV6-3 and TRBJ2-7; D is possibly TRBD1 (6 bases). The length of the CDR3 is 17 residues. Germline values: CDR1 MNHEY, CDR2 SVGEGT. The ends were cut back, 4 bases at V and 2 bases at J, with 21 bases in the middle. CDR3 residues: CASSFSSAGVSPYEQYF. CDR3 DNA sequence: TGTGCCAGCAGTTTTTCGTCCGCAGGGGTCAGCCCCTACGAGCAGTACTTC.

The rearrangement joins TRBV19 to TRBJ1-5; D is unresolved. In germline, CDR1 is LNHDA, CDR2 SQIVND (reference sequence). This CDR3 has 15 residues. Trimming removed 5 bases from V and 1 base from J, with 12 bases in between. In DNA, the CDR3 is TGTGCCAGTAGTGGGGAACGGGGAAGCAATCAGCCCCAGCATTTT. Translation: CASSGERGSNQPQHF.

The rearrangement links TRBV10-3 to TRBJ2-3; a weak D match, TRBD2 (5 bases). The CDR3 runs to 17 residues. V was pared by 6 bases and J by 2 bases, with 21 bases between. Germline lookup yields CDR1 ENHRY and CDR2 SYGVKD. CDR3 DNA: TGTGCCATCAGGGCCTATGTAGAGGGTCCGACCACAGATACGCAGTATTTT. Its protein is CAIRAYVEGPTTDTQYF.

The chain recombines TRBV5-4 with TRBJ2-5; 9 bases fit TRBD1. The ends lost 2 bases at V and 3 bases at J; junction bases unmatched: 2. This CDR3 is built from 14 residues. The germline gives CDR1 SGHNT, CDR2 YYREEE (reference sequence). CDR3 amino acids: CASSLQGAKETQYF. Written as DNA, the CDR3 is TGTGCCAGCAGCTTACAGGGGGCGAAAGAGACCCAGTACTTC.

V gene TRBV5-1 combines with J gene TRBJ2-5; D not resolved. The CDR3 is made up of 15 amino acids. Trimming removed 2 bases at V and 0 bases at J, with 11 bases between. From germline, CDR1 is SGHRS and CDR2 YFSETQ. This CDR3 is CASSFAPSNQETQYF. CDR3 coding DNA: TGCGCCAGCAGCTTCGCTCCAAGCAACCAAGAGACCCAGTACTTC.

The chain uses TRBV7-2 and TRBJ2-7; perhaps TRBD1 as D (5 bases). The CDR3 extends over 13 amino acids. Germline CDR1 SGHTA, CDR2 FQGNSA. V dropped 3 bases and J dropped 3 bases, with 9 bases sitting between them. The CDR3 protein is CASSFRVLYEQYF. DNA of the CDR3: TGTGCCAGCAGCTTCAGGGTGCTCTACGAGCAGTACTTC.

The rearrangement links TRBV11-2 to TRBJ1-3; 9 nucleotides align to TRBD1. Per germline, CDR1 SGHAT and CDR2 FQNNGV. The length of the CDR3 is 15 residues. V gave up 5 bases and J gave up 2 bases; unmatched junction bases: 4. Written as DNA, the CDR3 is TGTGCCAGCAGCCTGGACAGGGGTCCTGGAAACACCATATATTTT. This sequence encodes CASSLDRGPGNTIYF. Drawing the rest from reference TRBV11-2 and TRBJ1-3, the complete variable domain is EAGVAQSPRYKIIEKRQSVAFWCNPISGHATLYWYQQILGQGPKLLIQFQNNGVVDDSQLPKDRFSAERLKGVDSTLKIQPAKLEDSAVYLCASSLDRGPGNTIYFGEGSWLTVV.

The chain carries TRBV5-1 and TRBJ1-5, with D uncertain. CDR1 and CDR2 from the germline V gene are SGHRS and YFSETQ. This CDR3 has 13 amino acids. V was clipped by 4 bases and J by 3 bases, with 8 bases between them. The CDR3 DNA is TGCGCCAGCAGCCTGACATACAATCAGCCCCAGCATTTT. Translating gives CASSLTYNQPQHF.

In regard to this clone: At one boundary the junction diverges from the germline segment, which might be a read error. V is TRBV5-5 and J is TRBJ2-7; TRBD2 might be the D (5 bases). The CDR3 spans 14 residues. Germline-derived CDR1 and CDR2 are SGHKS and YYEKEE (reference sequence). CDR3 sequence reads: CASTLAGEAYEQYF. The CDR3 nucleotides read TGTGCCAGCACCTTGGCGGGTGAGGCCTACGAGCAGTACTTC.

The chain carries TRBV24-1 and TRBJ2-1, with 8 bases matching TRBD1. V dropped 4 bases and J dropped 4; count of bases not matched to a gene: 8. The CDR3 is made up of 16 amino acids. The germline V gene has CDR1 KGHDR and CDR2 SFDVKD. The CDR3 here is CATSDHRGAAYNEQFF. The DNA of the CDR3 is TGTGCCACCAGTGACCACAGGGGGGCGGCTTACAATGAGCAGTTCTTC.

This clone was recorded once. J is TRBJ2-7 and V is TRBV9; TRBD2 matches at 10 bases. CDR3 size: 15 residues. V was clipped by 4 bases and J by 5 bases; unmatched bases: 9. Germline V gene data show CDR1 as SGDLS and CDR2 as YYNGEE. The chain's CDR3 is CASSFGTSVSNEQYF. The DNA for the CDR3 is TGTGCCAGCAGCTTCGGGACTAGCGTTTCCAACGAGCAGTACTTC.

CDR3 nucleotide sequence: TGTGCCACCAGCAGAGAACTAGCGGGAGCAGCCGAGCAGTACTTC. As protein: CATSRELAGAAEQYF. The chain carries TRBV15 and TRBJ2-7; TRBD2 matches 11 bases. The CDR3 has 15 residues. In germline, CDR1 is LNHNV, CDR2 YYDKDF (reference sequence). V trimming: 0 bases; J trimming: 6 bases; junction bases outside the gene matches: 4.

This chain links TRBV3-1 (or the pseudogene TRBV3-2) with TRBJ2-5, with TRBD2 matching over 10 bases. The length of the CDR3 is 15 residues. J gave up 5 bases and V 1 base, and 4 bases lay outside the gene matches. Germline V gives CDR1 LGHDT, CDR2 YNNKEL (reference sequence). CDR3 residues: CASSQGPSGSETQYF. In nucleotides, the CDR3 is TGTGCCAGCAGCCAAGGGCCTAGCGGGAGTGAGACCCAGTACTTC.

This chain uses TRBV28 with TRBJ1-2; D is perhaps TRBD1 (6 bases). Germline CDR1 and CDR2: MDHEN and SYDVKM. The CDR3 consists of 15 residues. V lost 2 bases to trimming and J lost 3 bases, with 13 bases between them. The CDR3, as DNA: TGTGCCAGCAGTTTAAATAGGGGGGGGTACTATGGCTACACCTTC. Protein sequence: CASSLNRGGYYGYTF.

This chain connects TRBV10-2 to TRBJ1-5, with D uncertain. The CDR3 is 13 amino acids. CDR1 and CDR2 from the germline V gene are WSHSY and SAAADI. Trimming pared 6 bases from V and 0 bases from J, leaving 6 bases between. This chain's CDR3 is CASSYSSNQPQHF. The CDR3 region has the DNA TGCGCCAGCAGCTACAGTAGCAATCAGCCCCAGCATTTT.

The chain couples TRBV18 to TRBJ2-1; no reliable D call. The CDR3 covers 15 residues. Trimming left V 3 bases short and J 1 base short, with 10 bases between. The germline V gene encodes CDR1 KGHSH and CDR2 LQKENI. The CDR3 sequence is CASSPTGFSYNEQFF. The CDR3 DNA reads as TGTGCCAGCTCACCCACCGGGTTTTCCTACAATGAGCAGTTCTTC.

V usage is TRBV28 and J usage is TRBJ1-5; TRBD1 matches at 8 bases. Unmatched junction bases numbered 13, after V lost 7 bases and J lost 8 bases. The CDR3 is 15 residues long. Germline CDR1 is MDHEN and CDR2 is SYDVKM. CDR3 DNA sequence: TGTGCCAGCATTACAGACCGGGACAGGTGGGAGCCCCAGCATTTT. Protein: CASITDRDRWEPQHF.

The chain combines TRBV28 with TRBJ1-5, with D unresolved. The germline V gene has CDR1 MDHEN and CDR2 SYDVKM. V lost 3 bases, J lost 4 bases, and 7 bases lay in between. This CDR3 region has 13 residues. Written as DNA, the CDR3 is TGTGCCAGCAGTTTCAAGAGAAATCAGCCCCAGCATTTT. Translating it yields CASSFKRNQPQHF.

This sequence joins TRBV28 and TRBJ1-2; D is unresolved. The CDR3 is 13 residues long. The V and J ends lost 4 bases and 5 bases respectively, with 11 bases between them. CDR1 MDHEN and CDR2 SYDVKM come from the germline V gene. CDR3 nucleotide sequence: TGTGCCAGCAGTTCGGGGATAGGGTATGGCTACACCTTC. Amino acid sequence: CASSSGIGYGYTF.